The TCR beta chain under discussion was sequenced for a study of blood T cell repertoires in COVID-19. In the study overall: Acute and convalescent COVID-19 samples came from the United States, Italy and Spain. PBMCs, B-cell-depleted T cells, or T cells were the source of the cDNA or gDNA that made up the material.

Per the authors' pipeline: Reference gene primer amplification gave nucleated cell count estimates. Sequenced by immunoSEQ multiplex PCR; TCRdb stores in-frame clones only, minus some. V and J calls and clone size come straight from that table; D and trimming were deduced from the DNA. Of around 280,000 clones in the sample, approximately 83% were seen once. The specimen sequenced was peripheral blood. This TCR derives from a woman aged 25 to 45 who had recovered from COVID-19.

The CDR3 sequence is CASSTRILPGSPLHF. The CDR3 DNA reads as TGTGCCAGCAGCACTAGGATCCTCCCGGGTAGTCCCCTCCACTTT. The chain carries TRBV6-5 and TRBJ1-6; the D is unclear. Trimming took off 6 bases at V and 13 bases at J, with 22 bases between the two ends. This CDR3 comprises 15 residues. CDR1 MNHEY and CDR2 SVGAGI come from the germline V gene.